This TCR beta chain comes out of a study of beta chain features in type 1 diabetes. Findings of the study overall: People with Type 1 diabetes carried modestly yet significantly shorter TCRB CDR3s in all four CD4+ subsets. The influence of HLA type on TCRB rearrangement stayed undetermined.

The purity of all sorted populations exceeded 95%. Turning to this clone: Its matching antigen is unknown.

All of the isolated RNA was reverse transcribed, so expressed TCRB transcripts were sequenced. Mean read depth for naive, central memory and regulatory T cell samples was roughly 4 million reads. Produced via immunoSEQ multiplex PCR; TCRdb's table is partial and in-frame only. In the table there are around 310,000 clones, 11% of which are singletons. This CDR3 has 16 amino acids. V was clipped by 3 bases and J by 6 bases; unmatched bases: 12. Germline CDR1 is LGHNA and CDR2 is YSLEER. The clonotype comes from a woman aged 25-40 years in good health. This chain uses TRBV4-3 with TRBJ2-7, with 9 bases lining up with TRBD2. The source material was naive CD4+ T cells from blood. The CDR3 protein is CASSQSVVSGSVEQYF. CDR3 DNA sequence: TGCGCCAGCAGCCAGTCGGTAGTTAGCGGGAGTGTCGAGCAGTACTTC.